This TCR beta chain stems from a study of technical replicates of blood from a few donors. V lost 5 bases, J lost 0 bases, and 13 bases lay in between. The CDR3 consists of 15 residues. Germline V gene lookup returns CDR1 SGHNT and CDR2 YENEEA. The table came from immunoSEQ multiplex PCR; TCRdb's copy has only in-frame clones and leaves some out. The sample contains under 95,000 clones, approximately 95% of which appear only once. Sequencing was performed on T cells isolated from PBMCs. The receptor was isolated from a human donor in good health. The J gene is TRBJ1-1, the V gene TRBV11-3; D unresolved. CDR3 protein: CASSDYNPMNTEAFF. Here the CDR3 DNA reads TGTGCCAGCAGCGATTACAACCCGATGAACACTGAAGCTTTCTTT.